Below, 10 T cell receptor beta chains from the same sample are listed, as sequenced in a study of blood T cell repertoires in COVID-19. Sequenced by immunoSEQ multiplex PCR; TCRdb stores in-frame clones only, minus some. The repertoire consists of about 220,000 clones, with 84% occurring once and the leading ten covering about 20%. The specimen sequenced was peripheral blood. Receptors were obtained from a man aged 25 to 45 with active or convalescent COVID-19.

The genes are TRBV7-9 and TRBJ1-1, with 7 bases that match TRBD1. The V segment lost 3 bases and the J segment 4 bases; nucleotides outside the gene matches: 5. This CDR3 is 14 amino acids long. Per germline, CDR1 SEHNR and CDR2 FQNEAQ (reference sequence). This CDR3 is CASSFGQDSTEAFF. The DNA of the CDR3 is TGTGCCAGCAGCTTTGGACAGGATTCCACTGAAGCTTTCTTT.

This rearrangement joins TRBV30 to TRBJ1-3; weak D call: TRBD1 (6 bases). Germline CDR1 is GTSNPN and CDR2 is SVGIG (reference sequence). V shed 2 bases and J shed 4 bases, with 12 bases lying between them. The CDR3 consists of 14 residues. CDR3 coding DNA: TGTGCCTGGAGTACCGGGACACCGGGAAACACCATATATTTT. Translating it yields CAWSTGTPGNTIYF.

The chain links TRBV6-2 or TRBV6-3 to TRBJ2-1; 8 bases are shared with TRBD2. V was pared by 4 bases and J by 3 bases, with 8 bases of the junction left unmatched. The V gene's germline CDR1 is MNHEY and CDR2 SVGEGT. The CDR3 is 16 residues long. The chain's CDR3 is CASSSPLAGLYNEQFF. CDR3 bases: TGTGCCAGCAGTTCCCCTCTAGCGGGCCTCTACAATGAGCAGTTCTTC.

The chain uses TRBV18 and TRBJ2-3, with 8 bases identical to TRBD1. The germline V gene has CDR1 KGHSH and CDR2 LQKENI. This CDR3 contains 15 residues. Losses at the gene ends were 2 bases for V and 0 bases for J; bases not matched to a gene: 1. CDR3 bases: TGTGCCAGCTCACCAGGACAGGGCAGCACAGATACGCAGTATTTT. Translation: CASSPGQGSTDTQYF.

V and J are TRBV11-3 and TRBJ2-2; 7 bases align to TRBD2. Germline CDR1 reads SGHNT; CDR2 reads YENEEA. V gave up 1 base and J gave up 3 bases; unmatched junction bases: 5. This CDR3 has 16 amino acids. Written as DNA, the CDR3 is TGTGCCAGCAGCTTAGGGCGGGAGAGGTACACCGGGGAGCTGTTTTTT. This encodes CASSLGRERYTGELFF.

V usage is TRBV6-5 and J usage is TRBJ2-1, with 9 bases lining up with TRBD1. J lost 7 bases, V lost 8 bases, and 12 bases had no gene match. The CDR3 is 15 amino acids. Germline loops: CDR1 MNHEY, CDR2 SVGAGI. CDR3 region: CASRGGQGFINEQFF. The CDR3 coding sequence is TGTGCCAGCCGAGGCGGACAGGGGTTTATTAATGAGCAGTTCTTC.

This clone was seen only once. V usage is TRBV24-1 and J usage is TRBJ2-1, with 9 bases identical to TRBD1. The CDR3 is made up of 16 amino acids. V lost 4 bases to trimming and J lost 7 bases; unmatched junction nucleotides: 10. Germline assignment: CDR1 KGHDR and CDR2 SFDVKD. CDR3 in amino acids: CATSERTGVGKNEQFF. Written as DNA, the CDR3 is TGTGCCACCAGTGAGCGGACAGGGGTAGGGAAGAATGAGCAGTTCTTC.

The gene calls are TRBV11-2 and TRBJ1-4; D unresolved. CDR1 SGHAT and CDR2 FQNNGV come from the germline V gene. The CDR3 is 13 amino acids. The V gene lost 1 base and the J gene lost 8 bases, with 8 bases spanning the gap. Here the CDR3 DNA reads TGTGCCAGCAGCTTAGCCCTAATGGAAAAACTGTTTTTT. It encodes CASSLALMEKLFF.

This clone was seen a few times. The gene calls are TRBV4-2 and TRBJ1-3; no clear D gene. V was cut by 1 base and J by 4 bases, with 11 bases left in between. The CDR3 totals 15 residues. Germline V gives CDR1 LGHNA, CDR2 YNFKEQ. The CDR3: CASSQAQAGGNTIYF. CDR3 DNA: TGTGCCAGCAGCCAAGCTCAGGCGGGGGGAAACACCATATATTTT.

V gene TRBV24-1 combines with J gene TRBJ2-3; the match to TRBD1 covers 9 bases. The CDR3 is made up of 16 amino acids. The ends lost 8 bases at V and 0 bases at J; junction bases unmatched: 8. The germline CDR1 and CDR2 sequences are KGHDR and SFDVKD. CDR3 loop: CATTRTGGLSTDTQYF. For the CDR3, the DNA is TGTGCCACCACCCGCACAGGGGGCTTGAGCACAGATACGCAGTATTTT.